This passage covers 5 T cell receptor beta chains from one sample sequenced in a study of cytomegalovirus exposure and HLA in healthy donors. 60 Vbeta and 13 Jbeta primers were used in PCR. Libraries were prepared by immunoSEQ multiplex PCR; TCRdb keeps only in-frame clonotypes and omits some of them. This sample has about 140,000 clones, with about 81% found just once. The sequencing input was PBMCs. The receptor set was obtained from a young man in good health and CMV-seronegative.

The V gene is TRBV5-1, the J gene TRBJ2-1; 9 nucleotides match TRBD1. This CDR3 has 18 amino acids. V gave up 0 bases and J gave up 4 bases; unmatched junction bases: 11. Germline CDR1 and CDR2: SGHRS and YFSETQ. Written as DNA, the CDR3 is TGCGCCAGCAGCTTGGTTGCTTCGGGGACAGGGATTTACAATGAGCAGTTCTTC. Translation gives CASSLVASGTGIYNEQFF.

This sequence joins TRBV2 and TRBJ1-1; 10 bases map to TRBD1. CDR1 is SNHLY, CDR2 FYNNEI, per germline. V lost 4 bases and J lost 7; bases outside the gene matches: 6. This CDR3 has 14 amino acids. The CDR3 DNA follows: TGTGCCAGCAGTGCCGGGACAGGGGATATTGAAGCTTTCTTT. Amino acid sequence: CASSAGTGDIEAFF.

A single count supports this clone. The chain combines TRBV5-4 with TRBJ1-1, with 7 bases identical to TRBD1. Germline loops: CDR1 SGHNT, CDR2 YYREEE (reference sequence). The junction had 7 bases not matched to a gene; V was cut back by 4 bases and J by 4 bases. CDR3 length: 14 residues. As DNA, the CDR3 is TGTGCCAGCAGCCCCCAAGGGGGCCGCACTGAAGCTTTCTTT. Amino acids: CASSPQGGRTEAFF.

This clone was observed once. J is TRBJ2-7 and V is TRBV5-1; weak D call: TRBD1 (6 bases). Germline CDR1 reads SGHRS; CDR2 reads YFSETQ. The CDR3 is 13 amino acids. Trimming took 4 bases from V and 4 from J, leaving 12 bases between them. Here the CDR3 DNA reads TGCGCCAGCAGCGCGCAACAGGGTTACGAGCAGTACTTC. Translation gives CASSAQQGYEQYF.

V and J are TRBV29-1 and TRBJ2-7, with a tentative D call TRBD1 (7 bases). This CDR3 spans 12 amino acids. Germline V gives CDR1 SQVTM, CDR2 ANQGSEA. CDR3 protein: CNGGGGYDEQYF. The CDR3 DNA reads TGCAACGGTGGAGGGGGCTACGACGAGCAGTACTTC.